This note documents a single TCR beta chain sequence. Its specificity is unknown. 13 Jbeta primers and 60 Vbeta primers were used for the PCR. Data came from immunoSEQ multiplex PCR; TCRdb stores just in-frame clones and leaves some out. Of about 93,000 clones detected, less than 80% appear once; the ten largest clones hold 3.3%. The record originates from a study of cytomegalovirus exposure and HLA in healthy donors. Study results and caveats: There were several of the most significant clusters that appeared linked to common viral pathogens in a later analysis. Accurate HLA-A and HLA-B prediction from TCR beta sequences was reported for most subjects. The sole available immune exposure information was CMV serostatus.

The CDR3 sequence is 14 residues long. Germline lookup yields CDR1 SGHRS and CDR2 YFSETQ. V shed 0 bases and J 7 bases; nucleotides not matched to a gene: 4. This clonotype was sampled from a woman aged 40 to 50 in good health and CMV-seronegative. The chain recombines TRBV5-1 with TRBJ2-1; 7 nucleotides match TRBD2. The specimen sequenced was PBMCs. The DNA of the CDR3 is TGCGCCAGCAGCTTGGGGTGGGGGGGTAATGAGCAGTTCTTC. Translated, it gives CASSLGWGGNEQFF. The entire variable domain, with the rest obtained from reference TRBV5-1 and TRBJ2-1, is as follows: KAGVTQTPRYLIKTRGQQVTLSCSPISGHRSVSWYQQTPGQGLQFLFEYFSETQRNKGNFPGRFSGRQFSNSRSEMNVSTLELGDSALYLCASSLGWGGNEQFFGPGTRLTVL.